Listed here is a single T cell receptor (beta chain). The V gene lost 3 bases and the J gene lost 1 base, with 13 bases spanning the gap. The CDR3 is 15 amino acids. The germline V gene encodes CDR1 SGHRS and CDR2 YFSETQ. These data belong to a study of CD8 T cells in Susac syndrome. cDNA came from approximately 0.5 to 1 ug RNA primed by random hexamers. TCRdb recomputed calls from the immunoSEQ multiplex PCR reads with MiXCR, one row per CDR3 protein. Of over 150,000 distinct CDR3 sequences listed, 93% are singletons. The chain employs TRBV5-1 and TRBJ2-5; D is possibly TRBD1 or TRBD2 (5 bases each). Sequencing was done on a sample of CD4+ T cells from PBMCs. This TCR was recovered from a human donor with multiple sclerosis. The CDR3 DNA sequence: TGCGCCAGCAGCTCCGGGACCGGCCCCCAAGAGACCCAGTACTTC. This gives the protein CASSSGTGPQETQYF.